Sequencing of this T cell receptor (beta chain) was carried out in a study of T cells in tuberculosis. Across the whole study: CD1B tetramers identified T cells specific for mycobacterial lipid GMM. Study conclusions and caveats: Low-affinity CD1B-GMM tetramer-binding T cells may have been missed.

The CDR3 extends over 16 amino acids. CDR1 SEHNR and CDR2 FQNEAQ come from the germline V gene (reference sequence). After removal of 4 bases from V and 2 bases from J, the junction contained 6 bases not matched to a gene. Thawed, overnight-rested PBMC were stained with GMM-loaded CD1B tetramer, viability dye and anti-CD3, then sorted. The CD1B tetramers carried C32 glucose monomycolate purified from Rhodococcus equi. CD14-expressing monocytes were removed from PBMC before cryopreservation and sorting. Assay used: immunoSEQ multiplex PCR; TCRdb lists only in-frame clones, some missing. The data show 50,000 or so clones, with around 90% seen just once and 20% to 25% held by the top ten.

This sequence joins TRBV7-9 and TRBJ2-3; 10 bases are a match to TRBD2. The sequenced material came from CD1b-GMM tetramer-negative cells sorted from PBMCs. This TCR derives from an adult woman with latent tuberculosis. Here the CDR3 DNA reads TGTGCCAGCAGCTCCAGTAGCGGGGGGTACACAGATACGCAGTATTTT. Translated, it gives CASSSSSGGYTDTQYF.